This T cell receptor beta chain was recovered during a study of T cells in Graves' hyperthyroidism and ophthalmopathy. RNA transcripts yielded amplified TCR beta CDR3 regions. A set of HTBI primers served as the primers for a first-round RT-PCR of the TCR CDR3. Each CDR3 protein is one row after TCRdb ran MiXCR on the multiplex PCR reads. The sample holds about 500,000 distinct CDR3 sequences, around 43% seen once. Germline lookup yields CDR1 MGHRA and CDR2 YSYEKL. Trimming cost V 0 bases and J 2 bases; bases outside gene matches: 4. The CDR3 sequence is 15 residues long. Turning to this clonotype: Antigen specificity is unknown.

General observations from the study: Appearing also in blood were most of the thyroid clonotypes expanded above 0.001. Separation of ophthalmopathy from stable hyperthyroidism was achieved by a 13 V-J model. With a median lead of around 5.9 months before onset, the model predicted ophthalmopathy.

Material for sequencing was peripheral blood or thyroid tissue (not recorded which). The chain carries TRBV4-1 and TRBJ2-7; 7 bases are a match to TRBD1. The sequence came from an adult woman with Graves' disease, either hyperthyroidism or ophthalmopathy (not recorded which). The DNA for the CDR3 is TGCGCCAGCAGCCAAGACGGGGACAGAGCCTACGAGCAGTACTTC. It translates to CASSQDGDRAYEQYF.